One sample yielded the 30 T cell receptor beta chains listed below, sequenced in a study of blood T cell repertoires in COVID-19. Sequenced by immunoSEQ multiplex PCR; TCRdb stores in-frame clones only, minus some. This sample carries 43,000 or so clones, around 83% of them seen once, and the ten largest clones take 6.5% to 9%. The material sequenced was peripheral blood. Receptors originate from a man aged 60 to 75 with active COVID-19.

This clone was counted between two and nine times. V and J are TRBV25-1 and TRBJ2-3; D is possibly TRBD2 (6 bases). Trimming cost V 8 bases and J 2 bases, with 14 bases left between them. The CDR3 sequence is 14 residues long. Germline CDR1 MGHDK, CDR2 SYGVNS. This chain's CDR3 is CASSNAGNTDTQYF. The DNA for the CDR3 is TGTGCCAGCTCGAACGCGGGGAACACAGATACGCAGTATTTT.

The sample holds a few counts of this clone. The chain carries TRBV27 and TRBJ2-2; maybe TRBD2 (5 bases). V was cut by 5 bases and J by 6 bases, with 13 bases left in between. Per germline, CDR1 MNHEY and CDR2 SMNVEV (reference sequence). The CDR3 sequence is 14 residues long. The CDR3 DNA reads TGTGCCAGCAGTCAACTCCCTAGCCCCGGGGAGCTGTTTTTT. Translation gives CASSQLPSPGELFF.

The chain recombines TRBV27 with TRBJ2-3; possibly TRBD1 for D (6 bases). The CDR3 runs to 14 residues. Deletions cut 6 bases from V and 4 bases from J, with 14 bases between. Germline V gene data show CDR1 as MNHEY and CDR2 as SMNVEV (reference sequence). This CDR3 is CASRTGQWADTQYF. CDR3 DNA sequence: TGTGCCAGCAGAACCGGACAGTGGGCAGATACGCAGTATTTT.

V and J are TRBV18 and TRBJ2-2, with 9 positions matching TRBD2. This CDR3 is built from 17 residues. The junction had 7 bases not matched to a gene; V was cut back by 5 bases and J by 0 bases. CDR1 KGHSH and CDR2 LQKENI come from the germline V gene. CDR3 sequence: CASSFRIAGANTGELFF. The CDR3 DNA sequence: TGTGCCAGCTCATTCCGGATAGCGGGAGCGAACACCGGGGAGCTGTTTTTT.

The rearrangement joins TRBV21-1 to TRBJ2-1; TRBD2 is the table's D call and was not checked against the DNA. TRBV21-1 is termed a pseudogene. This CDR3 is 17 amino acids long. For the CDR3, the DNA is TGTGCCAGCAGCACCGGGACTAGCGGGGGCTTACCTAATGAGCAGTTCTTC. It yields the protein CASSTGTSGGLPNEQFF.

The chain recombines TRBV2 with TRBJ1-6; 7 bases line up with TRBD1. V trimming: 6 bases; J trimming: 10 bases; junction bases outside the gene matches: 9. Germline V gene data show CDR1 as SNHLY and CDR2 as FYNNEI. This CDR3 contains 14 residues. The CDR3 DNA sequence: TGTGCCAGCAGGGGGGACAGCGCTGCCTCACCCCTCCACTTT. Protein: CASRGDSAASPLHF.

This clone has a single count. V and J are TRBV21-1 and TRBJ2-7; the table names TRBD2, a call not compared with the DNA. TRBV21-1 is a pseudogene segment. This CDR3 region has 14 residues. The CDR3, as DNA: TGTGCCAGCAGCCGCCCGGGAGGGGACTACGAGCAGTACTTC. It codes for CASSRPGGDYEQYF.

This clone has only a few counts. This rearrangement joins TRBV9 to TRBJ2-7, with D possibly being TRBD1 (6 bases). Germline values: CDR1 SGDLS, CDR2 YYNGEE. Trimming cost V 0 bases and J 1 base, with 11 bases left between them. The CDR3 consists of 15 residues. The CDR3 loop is CASSVGRTDSYEQYF. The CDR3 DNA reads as TGTGCCAGCAGCGTAGGGCGGACAGATTCCTACGAGCAGTACTTC.

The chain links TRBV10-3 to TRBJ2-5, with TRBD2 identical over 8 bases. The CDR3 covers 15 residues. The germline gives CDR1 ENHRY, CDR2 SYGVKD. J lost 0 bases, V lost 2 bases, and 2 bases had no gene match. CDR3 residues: CAISEGGGYQETQYF. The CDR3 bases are TGTGCCATCAGTGAGGGCGGGGGGTACCAAGAGACCCAGTACTTC.

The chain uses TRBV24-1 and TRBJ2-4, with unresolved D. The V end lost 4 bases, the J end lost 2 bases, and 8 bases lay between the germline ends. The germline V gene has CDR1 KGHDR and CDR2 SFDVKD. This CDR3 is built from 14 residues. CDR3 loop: CATSDGVPKNIQYF. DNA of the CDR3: TGTGCCACCAGTGACGGAGTTCCCAAAAACATTCAGTACTTC.

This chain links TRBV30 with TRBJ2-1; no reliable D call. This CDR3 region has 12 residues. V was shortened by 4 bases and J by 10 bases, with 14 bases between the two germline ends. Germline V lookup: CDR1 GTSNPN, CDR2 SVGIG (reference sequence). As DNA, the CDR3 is TGTGCCTGGACTACTACTGGTTACGAGCAGTTCTTC. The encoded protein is CAWTTTGYEQFF.

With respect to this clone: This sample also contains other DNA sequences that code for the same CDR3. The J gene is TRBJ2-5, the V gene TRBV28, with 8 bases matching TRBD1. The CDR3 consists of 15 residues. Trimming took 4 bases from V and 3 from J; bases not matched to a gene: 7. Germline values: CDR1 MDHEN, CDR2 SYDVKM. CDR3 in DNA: TGTGCCAGCAGTTCAAACCGGGACAGGAAAGAGACCCAGTACTTC. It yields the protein CASSSNRDRKETQYF.

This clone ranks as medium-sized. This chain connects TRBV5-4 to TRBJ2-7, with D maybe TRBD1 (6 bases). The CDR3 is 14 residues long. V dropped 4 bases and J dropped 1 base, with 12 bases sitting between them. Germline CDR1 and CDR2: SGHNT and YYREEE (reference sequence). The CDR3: CASSPQGLSYEQYF. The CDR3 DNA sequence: TGTGCCAGCAGCCCTCAGGGGTTGTCCTACGAGCAGTACTTC.

As DNA, the CDR3 is TGTGCCAGCAGCTTTCCAGGGGGTGAGCAGTACTTC. Residues: CASSFPGGEQYF. This chain uses TRBV5-6 with TRBJ2-7; 7 bases align to TRBD1. The V gene end was trimmed by 2 bases and the J gene end by 7 bases; junction bases not matched to a gene: 3. The CDR3 is made up of 12 amino acids. The germline V gene has CDR1 SGHDT and CDR2 YYEEEE. The variable domain in full, with the rest retrieved from reference TRBV5-6 and TRBJ2-7, is DAGVTQSPTHLIKTRGQQVTLRCSPKSGHDTVSWYQQALGQGPQFIFQYYEEEERQRGNFPDRFSGHQFPNYSSELNVNALLLGDSALYLCASSFPGGEQYFGPGTRLTVT.

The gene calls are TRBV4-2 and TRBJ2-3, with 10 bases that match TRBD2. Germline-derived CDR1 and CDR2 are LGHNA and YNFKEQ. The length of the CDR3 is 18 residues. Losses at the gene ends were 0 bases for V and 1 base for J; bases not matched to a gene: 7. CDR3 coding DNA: TGTGCCAGCAGCCAAGATGTTGGAACTAGCGGGGGCACAGATACGCAGTATTTT. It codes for CASSQDVGTSGGTDTQYF.

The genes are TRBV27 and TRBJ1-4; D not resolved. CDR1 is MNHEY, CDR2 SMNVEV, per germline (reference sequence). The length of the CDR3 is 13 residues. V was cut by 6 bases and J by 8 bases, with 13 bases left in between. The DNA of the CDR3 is TGTGCCAGCAGCCCATTAGCCGCAGAAAAACTGTTTTTT. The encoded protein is CASSPLAAEKLFF.

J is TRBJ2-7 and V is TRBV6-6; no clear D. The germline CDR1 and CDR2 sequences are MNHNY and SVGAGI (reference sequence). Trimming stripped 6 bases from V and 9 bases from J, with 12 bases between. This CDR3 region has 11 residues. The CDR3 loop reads CASSQAIGQYF. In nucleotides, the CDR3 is TGTGCCAGCAGCCAGGCGATTGGGCAGTACTTC.

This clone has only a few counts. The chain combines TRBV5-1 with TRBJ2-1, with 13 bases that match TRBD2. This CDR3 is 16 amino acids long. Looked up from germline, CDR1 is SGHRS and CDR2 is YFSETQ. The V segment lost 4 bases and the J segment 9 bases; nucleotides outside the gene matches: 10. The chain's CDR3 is CASSPGTSGIKGEQFF. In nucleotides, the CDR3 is TGCGCCAGCAGCCCCGGGACTAGCGGGATTAAGGGTGAGCAGTTCTTC. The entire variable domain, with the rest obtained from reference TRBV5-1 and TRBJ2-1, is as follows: KAGVTQTPRYLIKTRGQQVTLSCSPISGHRSVSWYQQTPGQGLQFLFEYFSETQRNKGNFPGRFSGRQFSNSRSEMNVSTLELGDSALYLCASSPGTSGIKGEQFFGPGTRLTVL.

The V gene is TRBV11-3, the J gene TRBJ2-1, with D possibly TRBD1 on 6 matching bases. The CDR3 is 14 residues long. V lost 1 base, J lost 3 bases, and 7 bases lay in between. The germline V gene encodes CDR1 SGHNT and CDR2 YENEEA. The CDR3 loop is CASSLGGGYNEQFF. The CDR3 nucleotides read TGTGCCAGCAGCTTAGGAGGGGGCTACAATGAGCAGTTCTTC.

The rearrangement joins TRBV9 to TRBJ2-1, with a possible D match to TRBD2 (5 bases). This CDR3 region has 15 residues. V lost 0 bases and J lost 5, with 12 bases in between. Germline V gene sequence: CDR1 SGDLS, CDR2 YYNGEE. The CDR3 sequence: CASSVGEGGHNEQFF. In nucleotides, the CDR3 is TGTGCCAGCAGCGTAGGGGAAGGAGGCCACAATGAGCAGTTCTTC.

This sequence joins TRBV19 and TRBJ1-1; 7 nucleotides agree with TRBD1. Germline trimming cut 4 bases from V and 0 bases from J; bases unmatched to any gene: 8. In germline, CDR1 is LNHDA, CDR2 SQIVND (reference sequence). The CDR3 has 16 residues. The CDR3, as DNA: TGTGCCAGTAGTAGACCGGGACAGCCCATGAACACTGAAGCTTTCTTT. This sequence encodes CASSRPGQPMNTEAFF.

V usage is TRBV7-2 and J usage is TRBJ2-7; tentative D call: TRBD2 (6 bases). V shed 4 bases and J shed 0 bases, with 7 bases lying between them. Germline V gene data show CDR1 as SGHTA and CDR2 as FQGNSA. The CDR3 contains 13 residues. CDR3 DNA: TGTGCCAGCAGCTCTAGCGTCTCCTACGAGCAGTACTTC. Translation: CASSSSVSYEQYF.

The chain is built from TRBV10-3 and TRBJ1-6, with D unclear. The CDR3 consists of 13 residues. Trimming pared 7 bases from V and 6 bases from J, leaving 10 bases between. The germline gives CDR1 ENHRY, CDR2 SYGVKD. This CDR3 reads CAIKHGINSPLHF. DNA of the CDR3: TGTGCCATCAAACACGGGATTAATTCACCCCTCCACTTT.

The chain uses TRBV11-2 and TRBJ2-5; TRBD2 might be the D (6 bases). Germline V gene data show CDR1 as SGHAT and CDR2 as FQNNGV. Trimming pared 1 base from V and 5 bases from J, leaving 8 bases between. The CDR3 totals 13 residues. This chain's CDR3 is CASSLGGRETQYF. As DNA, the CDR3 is TGTGCCAGCAGCTTAGGAGGGAGGGAGACCCAGTACTTC. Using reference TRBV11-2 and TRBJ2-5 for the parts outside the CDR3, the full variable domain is EAGVAQSPRYKIIEKRQSVAFWCNPISGHATLYWYQQILGQGPKLLIQFQNNGVVDDSQLPKDRFSAERLKGVDSTLKIQPAKLEDSAVYLCASSLGGRETQYFGPGTRLLVL.

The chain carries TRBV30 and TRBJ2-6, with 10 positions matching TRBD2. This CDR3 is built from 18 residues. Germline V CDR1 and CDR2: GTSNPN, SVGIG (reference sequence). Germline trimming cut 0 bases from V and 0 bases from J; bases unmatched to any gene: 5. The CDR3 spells CAWSVAGGLLSGANVLTF. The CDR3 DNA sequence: TGTGCCTGGAGTGTAGCGGGGGGGTTGCTCTCTGGGGCCAACGTCCTGACTTTC.

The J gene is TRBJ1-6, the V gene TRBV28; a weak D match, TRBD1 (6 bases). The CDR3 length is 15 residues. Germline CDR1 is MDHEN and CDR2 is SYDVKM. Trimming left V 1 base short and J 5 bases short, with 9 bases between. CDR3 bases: TGTGCCAGCAGTTTATACCGACAGGATAATTCACCCCTCCACTTT. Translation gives CASSLYRQDNSPLHF.

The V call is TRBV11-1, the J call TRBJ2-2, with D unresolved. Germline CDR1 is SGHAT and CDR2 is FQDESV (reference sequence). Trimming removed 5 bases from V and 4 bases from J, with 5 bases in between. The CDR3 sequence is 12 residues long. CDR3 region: CASSHSTGELFF. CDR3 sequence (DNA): TGTGCCAGCAGCCACAGCACCGGGGAGCTGTTTTTT.

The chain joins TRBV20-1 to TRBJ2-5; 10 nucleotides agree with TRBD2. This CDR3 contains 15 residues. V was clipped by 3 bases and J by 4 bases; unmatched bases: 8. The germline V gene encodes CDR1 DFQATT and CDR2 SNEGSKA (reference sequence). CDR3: CSASLAGGLLETQYF. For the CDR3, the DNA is TGCAGTGCTAGTTTAGCGGGGGGCCTTTTAGAGACCCAGTACTTC.

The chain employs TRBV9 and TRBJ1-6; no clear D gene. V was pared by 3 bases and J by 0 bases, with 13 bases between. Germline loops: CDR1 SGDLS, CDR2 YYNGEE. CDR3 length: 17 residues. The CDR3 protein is CASSALDGSSYNSPLHF. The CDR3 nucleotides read TGTGCCAGCAGCGCATTGGACGGGAGCTCCTATAATTCACCCCTCCACTTT.

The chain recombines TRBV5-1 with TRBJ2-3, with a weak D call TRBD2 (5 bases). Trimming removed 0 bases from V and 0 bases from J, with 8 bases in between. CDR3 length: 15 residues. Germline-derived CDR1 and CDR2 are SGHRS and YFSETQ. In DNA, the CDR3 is TGCGCCAGCAGCTTGGTAGTAGCGAGCACAGATACGCAGTATTTT. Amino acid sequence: CASSLVVASTDTQYF.